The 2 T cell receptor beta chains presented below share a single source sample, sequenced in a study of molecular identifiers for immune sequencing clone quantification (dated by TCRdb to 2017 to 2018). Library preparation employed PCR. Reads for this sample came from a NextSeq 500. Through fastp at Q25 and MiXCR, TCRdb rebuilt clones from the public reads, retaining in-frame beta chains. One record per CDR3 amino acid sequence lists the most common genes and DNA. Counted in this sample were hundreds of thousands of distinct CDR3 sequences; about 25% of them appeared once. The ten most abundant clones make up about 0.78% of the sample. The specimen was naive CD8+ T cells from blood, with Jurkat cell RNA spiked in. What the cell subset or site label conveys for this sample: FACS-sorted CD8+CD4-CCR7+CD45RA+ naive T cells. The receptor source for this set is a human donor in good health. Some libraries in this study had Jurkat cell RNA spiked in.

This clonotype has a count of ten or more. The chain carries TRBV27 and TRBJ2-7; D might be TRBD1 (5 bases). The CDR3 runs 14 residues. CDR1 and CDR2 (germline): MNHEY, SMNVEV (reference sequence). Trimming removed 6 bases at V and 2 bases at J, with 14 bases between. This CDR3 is CASSLGSGTYEQYF. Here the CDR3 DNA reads TGTGCCAGCAGCTTAGGGTCAGGGACCTACGAGCAGTACTTC.

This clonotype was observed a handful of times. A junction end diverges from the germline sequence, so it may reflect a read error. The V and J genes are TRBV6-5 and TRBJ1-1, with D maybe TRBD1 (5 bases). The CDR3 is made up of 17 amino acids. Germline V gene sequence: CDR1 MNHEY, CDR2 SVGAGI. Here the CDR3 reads CANSYSNVGAGVTEAFF. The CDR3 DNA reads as TGTGCCAACAGTTACTCAAACGTCGGGGCCGGGGTGACTGAAGCTTTCTTT.